This T cell receptor beta chain was sequenced in a study of T cells in Graves' hyperthyroidism and ophthalmopathy. RNA transcripts gave rise to amplified TCR beta CDR3 regions. Carried out on the TCR CDR3, a first-round RT-PCR used the HTBI primer set. Via MiXCR, TCRdb re-called the multiplex PCR reads, giving one row per CDR3 protein. Among more than 550,000 distinct CDR3 sequences listed, just under 45% were seen once. Uncontrolled infections, other autoimmune diseases, pregnancy or lactation led to exclusion of patients. Diagnostic decisions used clinical symptoms, serum thyroxine and TRAb, thyroid ultrasound and orbital computed tomography. Study-wide findings and caveats: Stable hyperthyroidism was separated from ophthalmopathy by a model based on 13 V-J features. Median prediction lead before ophthalmopathy onset was 5 to 7 months with the model.

Germline V gene lookup returns CDR1 SGHDN and CDR2 FVKESK. V lost 4 bases, J lost 8 bases, and 13 bases stayed unmatched. This CDR3 comprises 15 residues. Only a few counts were recorded for this clonotype. The antigen remains undetermined. The sequenced material came from peripheral blood or thyroid tissue (not recorded which). The gene calls are TRBV14 and TRBJ1-2; 7 bases are a match to TRBD1. The TCR comes from an adult man with Graves' disease, either hyperthyroidism or ophthalmopathy (not recorded which). CDR3 sequence (DNA): TGTGCCAGCAGCCTAGGATCGACAGGGTTTGAAGGCTACACCTTC. Residues: CASSLGSTGFEGYTF.